This T cell receptor (beta chain) was documented in a study of metastatic and nonmetastatic thyroid tumors. Findings and limits, study-wide: When malignant thyroid tumors were compared with benign nodules, TCR beta diversity was reportedly significantly higher in the malignant tumors. This held in both blood and tumor samples.

Original processing notes: Construction of a distant-metastasis classifier for papillary thyroid cancer relied on CDR3 differences across clinicopathological groups. TCRdb re-called clones from the PCR reads using MiXCR. What appears here as the V and J calls and clone size reflects TCRdb's work, not the paper's. The table shows some 38,000 clones, with about 13% occurring only once. This clone was observed many times. Its antigen is still unknown. The V gene end was trimmed by 6 bases and the J gene end by 2 bases; junction bases not matched to a gene: 10. CDR1 and CDR2 from the germline V gene are SNHLY and FYNNEI. The CDR3 contains 16 residues. Every patient underwent thyroid surgery untreated.

The sequence was collected from a female donor with papillary thyroid cancer or a benign thyroid nodule (not recorded which). Some clones in this sample may be carry-over from other donors' samples. The sample was blood. The rearrangement joins TRBV2 to TRBJ1-5; the match to TRBD1 covers 7 bases. The CDR3 DNA reads as TGTGCCAGCAGCGAATCGACAGGGACTCGCAATCAGCCCCAGCATTTT. This codes for CASSESTGTRNQPQHF.